This TCR beta chain was sequenced during a study of cytotoxic CD8 clonotypes in ibrutinib-treated CLL. Overall study: Outcomes included around 25 partial and 2 complete responses; after median 68 months, 14 stayed remitted and approximately 12 progressed.

Trimming at V came to 6 bases and at J to 6 bases, leaving 12 bases not matched to a gene. This CDR3 has 15 amino acids. CDR1 is SGHVS and CDR2 is FQNEAQ in the germline V gene. On this clone itself: Its antigen is not identified.

Broader study findings: Clonality rose at ibrutinib response and fell back toward baseline at progression.

Produced via immunoSEQ multiplex PCR; TCRdb's table is partial and in-frame only. The table has about 140,000 clones, around 90% seen once. The V and J genes are TRBV7-8 and TRBJ2-3; TRBD1 matches at 7 bases. This TCR was recovered from a human donor with chronic lymphocytic leukemia. The sample here was PBMCs, taken after 12 months of ibrutinib treatment. DNA of the CDR3: TGTGCCAGCAGACCTCGACAGGGTGGAGTGGATACGCAGTATTTT. It encodes CASRPRQGGVDTQYF.